This TCR beta chain derives from a study of shared clonotypes between healthy human individuals. The naive CD8 fraction comprised CD45RO-negative cells positively selected for CCR7 and excluded terminally differentiated effector memory CD45RA+ cells. V was trimmed by 3 bases and J by 5 bases, leaving 6 bases between them. CDR1 and CDR2 from the germline V gene are MNHEY and SMNVEV (reference sequence). The CDR3 contains 12 residues. TCRdb's copy holds only in-frame clones and misses some; the assay was immunoSEQ multiplex PCR. The sample holds hundreds of thousands of clones, about 90% seen once. A remark on this clone: The same CDR3 also results from other DNA sequences found in this sample.

Material: naive CD8+ T cells sorted from blood. This chain connects TRBV27 to TRBJ2-3; D not certain. The sequence was obtained from a man younger than 40 in good health. The CDR3 reads CASSFPGDTQYF. CDR3 DNA: TGTGCCAGCAGTTTCCCGGGAGATACGCAGTATTTT.